This is a list of T cell receptor beta chains from one sample in a study of blood T cell repertoires in COVID-19. Repertoires were generated with immunoSEQ multiplex PCR, while TCRdb's copy carries only in-frame clones and drops some. The sample lists around 120,000 clones, 88% occurring once. The specimen was peripheral blood. All receptors come from a man over 45 with acute or convalescent COVID-19. Each CDR3 is given with its conserved first and last residue. D genes are given only for firm matches. Size values are once, few and many counts, or a class for expanded clones, and some rows have none.

TRBJ1-3 TRBD1 - TRBV5-1 TGCGCCAGCAGCTCCGGGGGACAGGGGGCTTCTGGAAACACCATATATTTT CASSSGGQGASGNTIYF
TRBJ1-1 TRBD1 few TRBV2 TGTGCCAGCAGCAGGGGACAGGGAATGAACACTGAAGCTTTCTTT CASSRGQGMNTEAFF
TRBJ1-2 - once TRBV30 TGTGCCTGGAGTGTACAGTTGGTTTATGGCTACACCTTC CAWSVQLVYGYTF
TRBJ1-2 - - TRBV19 TGTGCCACCGAGGGGGATGGCTACACCTTC CATEGDGYTF
TRBJ1-5 - - TRBV7-2 TGTGCCAGCAGCTTGGGCAGCAGTTATAGCAATCAGCCCCAGCATTTT CASSLGSSYSNQPQHF
TRBJ1-1 - - TRBV6-6 TGTGCCAGCGTGGTGAGAATAGACACTGAAGCTTTCTTT CASVVRIDTEAFF
TRBJ2-1 TRBD2 - TRBV5-1 TGCGCCAGCAGCTTGGAGACGACTAGCGTGAGTAATGAGCAGTTCTTC CASSLETTSVSNEQFF
TRBJ2-1 TRBD2 - TRBV4-3 TGCGCCAGCAGCCAAGGATACGGTAGCGGGAGACGTAATGAGCAGTTCTTC CASSQGYGSGRRNEQFF
TRBJ1-5 TRBD1 - TRBV19 TGTGCCAGTAGTATTACGACAGGGCGTGGTCAGCCCCAGCATTTT CASSITTGRGQPQHF
TRBJ2-7 - - TRBV29-1 TGCAGCATATGGACACAAGCCTACGAGCAGTACTTC CSIWTQAYEQYF
TRBJ2-3 TRBD2 once TRBV6-4 TGTGCCAGCAGTGAGCGGGAGGAGGTAGATACGCAGTATTTT CASSEREEVDTQYF
TRBJ1-3 TRBD1 - TRBV6-6 TGTGCCAGCAGTCGATGGACAGGAGGAACTGGAAACACCATATATTTT CASSRWTGGTGNTIYF
TRBJ1-1 - - TRBV7-2 TGTGCCAGCAGCTTAATGGACAACGCTGAAGCTTTCTTT CASSLMDNAEAFF
TRBJ2-7 TRBD2 - TRBV6-5 TGTGCCAGCAGTTACAGACTAGCGGGAGTTCGGTACGAGCAGTACTTC CASSYRLAGVRYEQYF
TRBJ2-1 - - TRBV24-1 TGTGCCACCAGTGATTCCACTAAGCGAGAGCAGTTCTTC CATSDSTKREQFF
TRBJ2-1 TRBD2 once TRBV25-1 TGTGCCAGCAGCCTAGCGGGAGACGGACCCTACAATGAGCAGTTCTTC CASSLAGDGPYNEQFF
TRBJ2-1 TRBD2 once TRBV12-5 TGTGCTAGTGGTTTGGTAGCTAGCGGGTTATACAATGAGCAGTTCTTC CASGLVASGLYNEQFF
TRBJ2-2 - - TRBV10-3 TGTGCCATATCTCGGGATGGCACCGGGGAGCTGTTTTTT CAISRDGTGELFF
TRBJ2-4 - - TRBV18 TGTGCCAGCTCACCGGAGCGGGACATTCAGTACTTC CASSPERDIQYF
TRBJ1-2 - - TRBV4-1 TGCGCCAGCAGCCAAGATACGGACAGCCCACGTTCTAACTATGGCTACACCTTC CASSQDTDSPRSNYGYTF
TRBJ1-2 - - TRBV4-2 TGTGCCAGCAGCTCCCGACAGGACCCCTATGGCTACACCTTC CASSSRQDPYGYTF
TRBJ2-3 TRBD2 - TRBV3-1/TRBV3-2 TGTGCCAGCAGCCAAGAAGGGACTAGCGGACCCACAGATACGCAGTATTTT CASSQEGTSGPTDTQYF
TRBJ2-1 TRBD2 - TRBV4-1 TGCGCCAGCAGGCTGGGCGGGAGGATTGATGAGCAGTTCTTC CASRLGGRIDEQFF
TRBJ2-3 TRBD2 - TRBV25-1 TGTGCCAGCAGTGAATTGACTAGCGGGAGTCTAAGCACAGATACGCAGTATTTT CASSELTSGSLSTDTQYF
TRBJ2-7 - - TRBV6-5 TGTGCCAGCAGTTACGGCAGGGTCTCCCACGAGCAGTACTTC CASSYGRVSHEQYF
TRBJ1-5 - - TRBV5-1 TGCGCCAGCCGGACAGCAGATCAGCCCCAGCATTTT CASRTADQPQHF
TRBJ1-1 - - TRBV5-1 TGCGCCAGCAGCTTAGGGGGTGGGACTGAAGCTTTCTTT CASSLGGGTEAFF
TRBJ1-1 - few TRBV30 TGTGCCTGGAGTGGCGGGGGGACGAACACTGAAGCTTTCTTT CAWSGGGTNTEAFF
TRBJ1-1 TRBD1 - TRBV6-5 TGTGCCAGCAGTAAGGGGACAGGGCCTGAAGCTTTCTTT CASSKGTGPEAFF
TRBJ1-2 TRBD1 - TRBV29-1 TGCAGCGTTGAAGGACAGGGGGCCTATGGCTACACCTTC CSVEGQGAYGYTF
TRBJ2-5 - - TRBV4-2 TGTGCCAGCAGCTTGGCCGGGGGAACACAAGAGACCCAGTACTTC CASSLAGGTQETQYF
TRBJ1-1 TRBD1 - TRBV11-2 TGTGCCAGCAGCTTAGATCGGACAGGGCCTAACACTGAAGCTTTCTTT CASSLDRTGPNTEAFF
TRBJ1-5 - - TRBV27 TGTGCCAGCAGTCTGCAGGGGTCGGCTCAGCCCCAGCATTTT CASSLQGSAQPQHF
TRBJ2-3 TRBD2 - TRBV13 TGTGCCAGCAGCCTTCCGGGACTAGCGGGCGGGAATACGCAGTATTTT CASSLPGLAGGNTQYF
TRBJ2-5 TRBD2 - TRBV3-1/TRBV3-2 TGTGCCAGCAGCCAAGGGGATAGCGGGACCGTTAAAGAGACCCAGTACTTC CASSQGDSGTVKETQYF
TRBJ1-2 TRBD1 - TRBV18 TGTGCCAGCTCACCAGGGGACAGTAACTATGGCTACACCTTC CASSPGDSNYGYTF
TRBJ1-6 - - TRBV30 TGTGCCTGGAGCTTTCAGGGAGGGGTCAATTCACCCCTCCACTTT CAWSFQGGVNSPLHF
TRBJ1-6 - - TRBV5-1 TGCGCCAGCAGATTGGCGCTAAATAATTCACCCCTCCACTTT CASRLALNNSPLHF
TRBJ2-7 - - TRBV5-8 TGTGCCAGCAGCTTGTTCATGATCGGGTACGAGCAGTACTTC CASSLFMIGYEQYF
TRBJ2-3 TRBD2 - TRBV27 TGTGCCAGCAGTTTCCGGGGACTAGCGGGAGGCACAGATACGCAGTATTTT CASSFRGLAGGTDTQYF
TRBJ1-6 - once TRBV11-2 TGTGCCAGCAGCCGGGGGGAGGATAATTCACCCCTCCACTTT CASSRGEDNSPLHF
TRBJ1-2 - - TRBV6-5 TGTGCCAGCCAACTGGTTTTTTATGGCTACACCTTC CASQLVFYGYTF
TRBJ2-3 - few TRBV7-2 TGTGCCAGCACCTCCCCCGGGGTTTGGGATACGCAGTATTTT CASTSPGVWDTQYF
TRBJ1-3 - once TRBV7-9 TGTGCCAGCAGCTTAAGGGCAGGGCAAACGTCTGGAAACACCATATATTTT CASSLRAGQTSGNTIYF
TRBJ2-6 - - TRBV27 TGTGCCAGCAGTTCAGGGGCCGGGGCCAACGTCCTGACTTTC CASSSGAGANVLTF
TRBJ1-4 - once TRBV7-9 TGTGCCAGCACCTTCAGTGAAAAACTGTTTTTT CASTFSEKLFF
TRBJ2-1 TRBD2 - TRBV5-1 TGCGCCAGCAGCTTGACTAGCGGGAGTTCCTATGAGCAGTTCTTC CASSLTSGSSYEQFF
TRBJ2-7 TRBD1 - TRBV9 TGTGCCAGCAGCGTTGGGGGACAGTCCCACGAGCAGTACTTC CASSVGGQSHEQYF
TRBJ1-6 - - TRBV5-4 TGTGCCAGCAGCTTGGATGGTGGAGGTTCACCCCTCCACTTT CASSLDGGGSPLHF